The 13 T cell receptor beta chains in this list originate from one sample, sequenced in a study of T cell repertoires in cytomegalovirus infection. TCRdb fed the reads into MiXCR, producing one record per CDR3 protein. The table lists around 770,000 distinct CDR3 sequences, approximately 32% of them singletons, with over 10% in the top ten. These receptors lack a known antigen. This material consisted of cultured CD8+ T cells from PBMCs, taken from culture after CMV antigen stimulation. These receptor sequences come from a human donor in good health (CMV status not recorded). Some clones in this sample may be carry-over from other donors' samples.

The chain employs TRBV20-1 and TRBJ2-5; the D is unclear. Per germline, CDR1 DFQATT and CDR2 SNEGSKA (reference sequence). CDR3 length equals 13 residues. Deletions cut 0 bases from V and 5 bases from J, with 10 bases between. The CDR3 sequence: CSARDSPRETQYF. Here the CDR3 DNA reads TGCAGTGCTAGAGATAGCCCCCGGGAGACCCAGTACTTC.

The chain employs TRBV15 and TRBJ2-6; D unresolved. This CDR3 is built from 16 residues. Germline CDR1 and CDR2: LNHNV and YYDKDF (reference sequence). V was trimmed by 3 bases and J by 0 bases, leaving 9 bases between them. The CDR3 sequence is CATSSQVSSGANVLTF. Here the CDR3 DNA reads TGTGCCACCAGCAGTCAAGTGAGCTCTGGGGCCAACGTCCTGACTTTC.

V and J are TRBV6-6 and TRBJ1-5; D gene ambiguous. Germline CDR1 MNHNY, CDR2 SVGAGI (reference sequence). The V and J ends lost 8 bases and 4 bases respectively, with 18 bases between them. CDR3 size: 15 residues. CDR3 sequence (DNA): TGTGCCAGCTCCTCGGACCCTTTGGGAAATCAGCCCCAGCATTTT. This gives the protein CASSSDPLGNQPQHF.

The gene calls are TRBV7-9 and TRBJ2-1; D is unclear. CDR3 size: 9 residues. Trimming left V 8 bases short and J 10 bases short, with 6 bases between. The V gene's germline CDR1 is SEHNR and CDR2 FQNEAQ (reference sequence). The CDR3 sequence is CASAPEQFF. The CDR3, as DNA: TGTGCCAGCGCCCCGGAGCAGTTCTTC.

This clonotype was observed many times. The J gene is TRBJ2-1, the V gene TRBV7-9; tentatively, D is TRBD1 (6 bases). Germline CDR1 SEHNR, CDR2 FQNEAQ (reference sequence). The CDR3 runs 15 residues. Trimming stripped 1 base from V and 8 bases from J, with 15 bases between. The DNA for the CDR3 is TGTGCCAGCAGCTTAGTGGGGGCCGCGGCCCATGAGCAGTTCTTC. It yields the protein CASSLVGAAAHEQFF.

The sample holds a few counts of this clonotype. The chain carries TRBV4-1 and TRBJ2-3, with unresolved D. The germline gives CDR1 MGHRA, CDR2 YSYEKL. This CDR3 is built from 12 residues. Trimming removed 0 bases at V and 8 bases at J, with 6 bases between. The CDR3 is CASSQDLGTQYF. For the CDR3, the DNA is TGCGCCAGCAGCCAAGATCTTGGTACGCAGTATTTT.

This clonotype was detected ten times or more. This chain joins TRBV10-3 and TRBJ2-3; D remains ambiguous. Deletions cut 1 base from V and 2 bases from J, with 13 bases between. CDR3 length equals 16 residues. The germline gives CDR1 ENHRY, CDR2 SYGVKD. The DNA of the CDR3 is TGTGCCATCAGTGAGTGGAGTAGCAGAACCACAGATACGCAGTATTTT. Amino acid sequence: CAISEWSSRTTDTQYF.

This clonotype appeared a few times. The rearrangement uses TRBV4-1 and TRBJ1-5; D possibly corresponds to TRBD1 (5 bases). There are 15 residues in the CDR3. Germline loops: CDR1 MGHRA, CDR2 YSYEKL. V was clipped by 0 bases and J by 7 bases, with 13 bases between them. The CDR3 here is CASSQESQGSQPQHF. DNA of the CDR3: TGCGCCAGCAGCCAAGAATCGCAGGGCAGCCAGCCCCAGCATTTT.

This clonotype came up a few times. The J gene is TRBJ1-2, the V gene TRBV7-6; D gene ambiguous. Germline V gene data show CDR1 as SGHVS and CDR2 as FNYEAQ. The CDR3 loop spans 13 amino acids. V shed 5 bases and J shed 1 base, with 8 bases lying between them. CDR3 nucleotide sequence: TGTGCCAGCAGCGTTAGGATTAACTATGGCTACACCTTC. It codes for CASSVRINYGYTF.

This clonotype has only a few counts. This chain connects TRBV9 to TRBJ1-6, with D perhaps matching TRBD1 (6 bases). Germline V gene sequence: CDR1 SGDLS, CDR2 YYNGEE. Trimming removed 3 bases from V and 5 bases from J, with 18 bases in between. The length of the CDR3 is 17 residues. CDR3 DNA: TGTGCCAGCAGCGCCCACCCTCGGGACACCCATAATTCACCCCTCCACTTT. Its translation is CASSAHPRDTHNSPLHF.

This clonotype was recorded many times. This chain connects TRBV6-2 or TRBV6-3 to TRBJ1-2; possibly TRBD1 for D (5 bases). CDR3 length equals 12 residues. Trimming removed 6 bases at V and 4 bases at J, with 9 bases between. Germline V gives CDR1 MNHEY, CDR2 SVGEGT. CDR3 bases: TGTGCCAGCAGGGGACGGACCTATGGCTACACCTTC. Protein: CASRGRTYGYTF.

This sequence joins TRBV4-1 and TRBJ2-1; D unclear. V gave up 1 base and J gave up 8 bases, with 9 bases separating them. The CDR3 extends over 13 amino acids. Looked up from germline, CDR1 is MGHRA and CDR2 is YSYEKL. The CDR3 sequence is CASSQGAWDEQFF. The CDR3 DNA is TGCGCCAGCAGCCAAGGGGCGTGGGATGAGCAGTTCTTC.

This clonotype showed up just a few times. This chain joins TRBV7-6 and TRBJ2-5; possible D gene TRBD1, 6 bases. Trimming removed 8 bases at V and 0 bases at J, with 7 bases between. Germline V gives CDR1 SGHVS, CDR2 FNYEAQ. The CDR3 sequence is 12 residues long. CDR3 sequence: CASHRDQETQYF. The CDR3 nucleotides are TGTGCCAGCCACAGGGACCAAGAGACCCAGTACTTC.